A selection of T cell receptor beta chains follows, all from one sample in a study of T cells and copy number aberrations in small-cell lung cancer. Clones were read by immunoSEQ multiplex PCR, and TCRdb kept only the in-frame ones, dropping some. The table has thousands of clones, approximately 80% seen once. Material for sequencing was normal tissue next to the tumor. These receptor sequences come from a man aged 50 to 60 with small cell lung cancer. CDR3s include the opening cysteine and the closing phenylalanine or tryptophan. D genes are given only for firm matches. A clone size is listed for some rows: how often the clone was seen (once, few, many), or a class if it is expanded.

size: -
D: TRBD2
J: TRBJ2-2
V: TRBV2
DNA: TGTGCCAGCAAACTAGCGGTCACCGGGGAGCTGTTTTTT
CDR3: CASKLAVTGELFF

size: -
D: TRBD1
J: TRBJ1-4
V: TRBV5-6
DNA: TGTGCCAGCAGCTTGGGGGGGACAGGGGCTGAAAAACTGTTTTTT
CDR3: CASSLGGTGAEKLFF

size: -
D: -
J: TRBJ2-3
V: TRBV5-4
DNA: TGTGCCAGCAGCTTGGTGGGGGGATCCTCCTTCACAGATACGCAGTATTTT
CDR3: CASSLVGGSSFTDTQYF

size: -
D: -
J: TRBJ2-5
V: TRBV2
DNA: TGTGCCAGCACGCGCCTAGCGACGCAAGAGACCCAGTACTTC
CDR3: CASTRLATQETQYF

size: -
D: -
J: TRBJ1-2
V: TRBV6-5
DNA: TGTGCCAGCAGTCAGACCGACTATGGCTACACCTTC
CDR3: CASSQTDYGYTF

size: -
D: TRBD1
J: TRBJ2-5
V: TRBV5-1
DNA: TGCGCCAGCAGCTTTGTAACAGGGGAGTCTGCAGAGACCCAGTACTTC
CDR3: CASSFVTGESAETQYF

size: -
D: TRBD2
J: TRBJ2-7
V: TRBV29-1
DNA: TGCAGCGTGGTACTAGCGGGAGGGTCCTACGAGCAGTACTTC
CDR3: CSVVLAGGSYEQYF

size: -
D: -
J: TRBJ1-3
V: TRBV28
DNA: TGTGCCAGCAGTTCCTTTGGGAAGGGGAGCTCTGGAAACACCATATATTTT
CDR3: CASSSFGKGSSGNTIYF

size: -
D: TRBD1
J: TRBJ1-1
V: TRBV28
DNA: TGTGCCAGTCTCAGGGGGCGTATCGCTGAAGCTTTCTTT
CDR3: CASLRGRIAEAFF

size: -
D: TRBD2
J: TRBJ2-1
V: TRBV9
DNA: TGTGCCAGCAGCGAAGCGGGAGCATACAATGAGCAGTTCTTC
CDR3: CASSEAGAYNEQFF

size: once
D: -
J: TRBJ2-3
V: TRBV29-1
DNA: TGCAGCGCCCGACCCAGCGGAGATACGCAGTATTTT
CDR3: CSARPSGDTQYF

size: few
D: -
J: TRBJ2-7
V: TRBV28
DNA: TGTGCCAGCAGTTCAAATTCGGAAGAGGCCGCCTACGAGCAGTACTTC
CDR3: CASSSNSEEAAYEQYF

size: -
D: -
J: TRBJ2-2
V: TRBV30
DNA: TGTGCCTGGAGTAGAGTTGGGACGACTAACACCGGGGAGCTGTTTTTT
CDR3: CAWSRVGTTNTGELFF

size: few
D: -
J: TRBJ2-4
V: TRBV28
DNA: TGTGCCAGCAGTCCCCTTGAGTCCGCCAAAAACATTCAGTACTTC
CDR3: CASSPLESAKNIQYF

size: -
D: -
J: TRBJ2-1
V: TRBV4-1
DNA: TGCGCCAGCAGCCAAGTGATTCTGGTCGACTCCTACAATGAGCAGTTCTTC
CDR3: CASSQVILVDSYNEQFF

size: -
D: -
J: TRBJ2-3
V: TRBV6-1
DNA: TGTGCCAGCAGTGTCGAGCGGTTGTCCACAGATACGCAGTATTTT
CDR3: CASSVERLSTDTQYF

size: -
D: -
J: TRBJ1-2
V: TRBV5-1
DNA: TGCGCCAGCAGCTTGGCCGGGGGGGGGATATATGGCTACACCTTC
CDR3: CASSLAGGGIYGYTF

size: -
D: -
J: TRBJ2-7
V: TRBV28
DNA: TGTGCCAGCAGTTTTTCTCGGGGGTCGGACGAGCAGTACTTC
CDR3: CASSFSRGSDEQYF

size: -
D: -
J: TRBJ2-2
V: TRBV4-1
DNA: TGCGCCAGCAGCCCCAGCGTCGGGGAGCTGTTTTTT
CDR3: CASSPSVGELFF

size: once
D: -
J: TRBJ2-7
V: TRBV11-2
DNA: TGTGCCAGCAGCTTAATGACTACCTACGAGCAGTACTTC
CDR3: CASSLMTTYEQYF

size: -
D: -
J: TRBJ2-3
V: TRBV7-2
DNA: TGTGCCAGCAGCTTAGACCAGGGGGGGGATACGCAGTATTTT
CDR3: CASSLDQGGDTQYF

size: once
D: -
J: TRBJ2-3
V: TRBV6-5
DNA: TGTGCCAGCAAATTTAGAAAGTTTAGCACAGATACGCAGTATTTT
CDR3: CASKFRKFSTDTQYF

size: -
D: -
J: TRBJ2-7
V: TRBV29-1
DNA: TGCAGCGTTGAGATCCTACTAGCCCCAGGAGAGCAGTACTTC
CDR3: CSVEILLAPGEQYF

size: -
D: -
J: TRBJ2-3
V: TRBV7-9
DNA: TGTGCCAGCAGCCAACAGCTCCGCACAGATACGCAGTATTTT
CDR3: CASSQQLRTDTQYF

size: -
D: -
J: TRBJ1-4
V: TRBV27
DNA: TGTGCCAGCAGTTATGGACCGGGGGAACAACTGTTTTTT
CDR3: CASSYGPGEQLFF

size: -
D: -
J: TRBJ2-1
V: TRBV28
DNA: TGTGCCAGCAGTTTTAAGATAAACAATGAGCAGTTCTTC
CDR3: CASSFKINNEQFF

size: -
D: -
J: TRBJ1-2
V: TRBV5-1
DNA: TGCGCCAGCAGCTTGGCCAGGGAAGGCTACACCTTC
CDR3: CASSLAREGYTF

size: -
D: -
J: TRBJ1-3
V: TRBV23-1
DNA: TGCGCCCGGGGGGAGGGGAACACCATATATTTT
CDR3: CARGEGNTIYF

size: -
D: -
J: TRBJ1-5
V: TRBV5-1
DNA: TGCGCCAGCAGCTTGGACAGTAATCAGCCCCAGCATTTT
CDR3: CASSLDSNQPQHF

size: -
D: -
J: TRBJ1-4
V: TRBV6-5
DNA: TGTGCCAGCAGTTACACATCCGCAACTAATGAAAAACTGTTTTTT
CDR3: CASSYTSATNEKLFF

size: -
D: TRBD2
J: TRBJ2-7
V: TRBV5-6
DNA: TGTGCCAGCAGCTTGGAAGCTAGCGGGAGGTCGGCCTACGAGCAGTACTTC
CDR3: CASSLEASGRSAYEQYF

size: -
D: -
J: TRBJ2-1
V: TRBV28
DNA: TGTGCCAGCAGCCCCGGTGCGCGGAGGGACAATGAGCAGTTCTTC
CDR3: CASSPGARRDNEQFF

size: -
D: -
J: TRBJ2-5
V: TRBV6-5
DNA: TGTGCCAGCCACTACCTCGCAGAAGAGACCCAGTACTTC
CDR3: CASHYLAEETQYF

size: -
D: -
J: TRBJ2-3
V: TRBV6-4
DNA: TGTGCCAGCAGTCCTACAGACCTGCAGGATACGCAGTATTTT
CDR3: CASSPTDLQDTQYF

size: once
D: -
J: TRBJ2-5
V: TRBV5-8
DNA: TGTGCCAGCAGCTTGGCGGCCGCAGAGACCCAGTACTTC
CDR3: CASSLAAAETQYF

size: -
D: -
J: TRBJ1-2
V: TRBV7-9
DNA: TGTGCCAGCAGCTCTTCAGGGGCTAACTATGGCTACACCTTC
CDR3: CASSSSGANYGYTF

size: -
D: -
J: TRBJ1-3
V: TRBV11-1
DNA: TGTGCCAGCAGCCCACACACCTCTGGAAACACCATATATTTT
CDR3: CASSPHTSGNTIYF

size: -
D: TRBD1
J: TRBJ1-1
V: TRBV25-1
DNA: TGTGCCACCGAGTCAGGGACAGATAGCACTGAAGCTTTCTTT
CDR3: CATESGTDSTEAFF

size: -
D: -
J: TRBJ2-7
V: TRBV28
DNA: TGTGCCAGCAGTTTTTGGGCGACCCGGGCGGTCGAGCAGTACTTC
CDR3: CASSFWATRAVEQYF

size: once
D: -
J: TRBJ1-2
V: TRBV6-5
DNA: TGTGCCAGCAGTTATGTAGGGGGGGGCTACACCTTC
CDR3: CASSYVGGGYTF

size: once
D: -
J: TRBJ2-7
V: TRBV2
DNA: TGTGCCAGCAGCTTTTCCTACGAGCAGTACTTC
CDR3: CASSFSYEQYF

size: -
D: -
J: TRBJ2-2
V: TRBV6-5
DNA: TGTGCCAGCAGTTACTCGACCCACGCCGGGGAGCTGTTTTTT
CDR3: CASSYSTHAGELFF

size: -
D: -
J: TRBJ1-1
V: TRBV9
DNA: TGTGCCAGCAGCGTGAACAGGGAAATGGTCCAGGGGACTGAAGCTTTCTTT
CDR3: CASSVNREMVQGTEAFF

size: -
D: TRBD1
J: TRBJ1-1
V: TRBV13
DNA: TGTGCCAGCAGCTTAGATGACAGGGGAGCTTTCTTT
CDR3: CASSLDDRGAFF

size: -
D: TRBD2
J: TRBJ2-7
V: TRBV5-1
DNA: TGCGCCAGCAGAACCGGGGGGGGGTACGAGCAGTACTTC
CDR3: CASRTGGGYEQYF

size: -
D: TRBD2
J: TRBJ2-5
V: TRBV5-4
DNA: TGTGCCAGCAGCTTGGCCAGCGCTAGCGGGTGGAAAGAGACCCAGTACTTC
CDR3: CASSLASASGWKETQYF

size: -
D: TRBD1
J: TRBJ1-1
V: TRBV11-1
DNA: TGTGCCAGCAGCCTGGGGACAGCTGCTGAAGCTTTCTTT
CDR3: CASSLGTAAEAFF

size: -
D: -
J: TRBJ2-2
V: TRBV29-1
DNA: TGCAGCGTTGATGTGAGGGCCGGGGAGCTGTTTTTT
CDR3: CSVDVRAGELFF

size: -
D: -
J: TRBJ1-2
V: TRBV9
DNA: TGTGCCAGCAGCGACCCGGGGGGCTGGGGCTATGGCTACACCTTC
CDR3: CASSDPGGWGYGYTF

size: -
D: -
J: TRBJ2-4
V: TRBV4-2
DNA: TGTGCCAGCAGCCAAGGGGGGGCGAACAAAAACATTCAGTACTTC
CDR3: CASSQGGANKNIQYF

size: -
D: TRBD1
J: TRBJ2-4
V: TRBV5-8
DNA: TGTGCCAGCAGCTTGGGACAGGGGGGAGACATTCAGTACTTC
CDR3: CASSLGQGGDIQYF

size: -
D: TRBD1
J: TRBJ1-4
V: TRBV18
DNA: TGTGCCAGCTCACCTCCGGGACAGGGGAAAGGAACTAATGAAAAACTGTTTTTT
CDR3: CASSPPGQGKGTNEKLFF

size: -
D: TRBD2
J: TRBJ2-7
V: TRBV7-9
DNA: TGTGCCAGCAGCTCCGCTAGCGGGGTCGGGGGGCAGTACTTC
CDR3: CASSSASGVGGQYF

size: -
D: -
J: TRBJ2-1
V: TRBV10-3
DNA: TGTGCCATCAGTGAGCAGACCGGCAATGAGCAGTTCTTC
CDR3: CAISEQTGNEQFF

size: -
D: -
J: TRBJ2-5
V: TRBV7-2
DNA: TGTGCCAGCAGCAAAACAGGGCAAGAGACCCAGTACTTC
CDR3: CASSKTGQETQYF

size: -
D: TRBD1
J: TRBJ1-5
V: TRBV23-1
DNA: TGCGCCAGCAGTCAAGGACAGGTGAATCAGCCCCAGCATTTT
CDR3: CASSQGQVNQPQHF

size: few
D: TRBD2
J: TRBJ2-1
V: TRBV5-6
DNA: TGTGCCAGCAGCCTGGTAGGGACTAGAGTTCCCAATGAGCAGTTCTTC
CDR3: CASSLVGTRVPNEQFF

size: -
D: TRBD1
J: TRBJ1-1
V: TRBV28
DNA: TGTGCCAGCAGTCTGACAGGGGCTCAAGCTTTCTTT
CDR3: CASSLTGAQAFF

size: -
D: TRBD1
J: TRBJ2-1
V: TRBV5-8
DNA: TGTGCCAGCACCCCCGGGCTGCAGGGGGCCATTAATGAGCAGTTCTTC
CDR3: CASTPGLQGAINEQFF